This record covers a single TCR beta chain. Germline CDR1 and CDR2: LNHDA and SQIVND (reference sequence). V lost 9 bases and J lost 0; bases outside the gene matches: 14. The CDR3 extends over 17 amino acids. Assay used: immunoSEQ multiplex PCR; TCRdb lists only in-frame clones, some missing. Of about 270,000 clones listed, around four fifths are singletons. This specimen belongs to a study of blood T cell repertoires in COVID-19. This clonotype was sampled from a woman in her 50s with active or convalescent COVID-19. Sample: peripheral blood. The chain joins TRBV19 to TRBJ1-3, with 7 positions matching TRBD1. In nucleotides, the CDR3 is TGTGCCAGGGACGGACAGGAGACGGGCTACTCTGGAAACACCATATATTTT. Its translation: CARDGQETGYSGNTIYF.